This entry lists 2 T cell receptor beta chains sequenced from one sample in a study of chemoradiotherapy in HPV16-positive cancers. Method: immunoSEQ multiplex PCR; TCRdb's copy keeps in-frame clones and lacks some. The profile covers some 25,000 clones, with approximately 94% appearing a single time and 2.5% to 3.5% taken by the ten largest. The specimen was collected from a patient who underwent chemoradiotherapy. Source of these receptors: a human donor with HPV-associated anogenital cancer.

V gene TRBV11-2 combines with J gene TRBJ1-2; TRBD1 matches 8 bases. Per germline, CDR1 SGHAT and CDR2 FQNNGV. The CDR3 consists of 15 residues. The J segment lost 0 bases and the V segment lost 1 base, leaving 1 base of the junction unmatched. CDR3 nucleotide sequence: TGTGCCAGCAGCTTAGGGGGACAGGCTAACTATGGCTACACCTTC. Translating it yields CASSLGGQANYGYTF.

The gene calls are TRBV5-6 and TRBJ1-3; TRBD1 is a possible D gene (5 bases). Looked up from germline, CDR1 is SGHDT and CDR2 is YYEEEE. Trimming left V 5 bases short and J 0 bases short, with 12 bases between. The CDR3 has 15 residues. CDR3 residues: CASRRDRNSGNTIYF. The CDR3 DNA reads TGTGCCAGCAGACGTGACAGAAACTCTGGAAACACCATATATTTT.